This passage covers 8 T cell receptor beta chains from one sample sequenced in a study of cytomegalovirus exposure and HLA in healthy donors. With 60 Vbeta and 13 Jbeta primers, the PCR was carried out. Produced via immunoSEQ multiplex PCR; TCRdb's table is partial and in-frame only. There are under 200,000 clones in the sample; about 80% occur only once, and over 2% lies in the top ten. Sequenced: PBMCs. These receptors were collected from a man between 60 and 75 years old in good health and CMV-seronegative.

The chain links TRBV2 to TRBJ1-1; TRBD1 matches 8 bases. This CDR3 comprises 13 residues. From germline, CDR1 is SNHLY and CDR2 FYNNEI. Trimming removed 7 bases from V and 3 bases from J; junction bases left unmatched: 4. As DNA, the CDR3 is TGTGCCAGCAATCAGGACAGGGACACTGAAGCTTTCTTT. It codes for CASNQDRDTEAFF.

The chain recombines TRBV30 with TRBJ2-7; 8 nucleotides align to TRBD1. The junction had 14 bases not matched to a gene; V was cut back by 4 bases and J by 9 bases. Germline CDR1 is GTSNPN and CDR2 is SVGIG (reference sequence). The CDR3 is 14 residues long. The CDR3 loop is CAWNLRGQGGGQYF. The CDR3 DNA follows: TGTGCCTGGAACCTGAGAGGACAGGGAGGAGGGCAGTACTTC.

The V gene is TRBV6-1, the J gene TRBJ1-2; D unclear. The CDR3 is made up of 15 amino acids. The ends were cut back, 7 bases at V and 5 bases at J, with 20 bases in the middle. Per the germline V gene, CDR1 is MNHNS and CDR2 is SASEGT. CDR3 loop: CASKRVGDSRYGYTF. The CDR3 region has the DNA TGTGCCAGCAAGAGGGTTGGGGATTCTAGGTATGGCTACACCTTC.

This chain links TRBV9 with TRBJ1-2, with TRBD1 matching over 9 bases. CDR1 is SGDLS and CDR2 is YYNGEE in the germline V gene. With 0 bases clipped from V and 8 bases from J, the junction kept 14 bases outside the gene matches. This CDR3 comprises 17 residues. The chain's CDR3 is CASSVGGPGQGPLGYTF. CDR3 coding DNA: TGTGCCAGCAGCGTAGGGGGGCCGGGACAGGGCCCACTGGGCTACACCTTC.

The chain has TRBV5-4 and TRBJ1-1; D is unresolved. The CDR3 length is 13 residues. The germline CDR1 and CDR2 sequences are SGHNT and YYREEE (reference sequence). Trimming removed 5 bases at V and 4 bases at J, with 12 bases between. The CDR3 here is CASRGRAATEAFF. The CDR3 nucleotides are TGTGCCAGCAGGGGGAGGGCAGCCACTGAAGCTTTCTTT.

V usage is TRBV13 and J usage is TRBJ2-7; 12 bases fit TRBD2. The ends lost 4 bases at V and 2 bases at J; junction bases unmatched: 6. The CDR3 is made up of 16 amino acids. Germline assignment: CDR1 PRHDT and CDR2 FYEKMQ (reference sequence). The DNA of the CDR3 is TGTGCCAGCAGCTACAGACTAGCGGGAGTTACCTACGAGCAGTACTTC. Its protein is CASSYRLAGVTYEQYF.

The V call is TRBV15, the J call TRBJ1-4, with 7 bases aligning to TRBD1. In germline, CDR1 is LNHNV, CDR2 YYDKDF (reference sequence). The ends lost 6 bases at V and 5 bases at J; junction bases unmatched: 12. The CDR3 consists of 16 residues. CDR3 nucleotide sequence: TGTGCCACCAGTAGGCGGGGACAGCCCCTGAATGAAAAACTGTTTTTT. Its protein is CATSRRGQPLNEKLFF.

On this clone: At one end, the junction sequence differs from germline, possibly due to a read error. This chain joins TRBV5-1 and TRBJ1-2, with 8 bases that match TRBD1. The CDR3 spans 15 residues. Looked up from germline, CDR1 is SGHRS and CDR2 is YFSETQ. CDR3 loop: CASSSGQGANYGYPF. Here the CDR3 DNA reads TGCGCCAGCAGCTCTGGACAGGGCGCTAACTATGGCTACCCCTTC. Drawing the rest from reference TRBV5-1 and TRBJ1-2, the complete variable domain is KAGVTQTPRYLIKTRGQQVTLSCSPISGHRSVSWYQQTPGQGLQFLFEYFSETQRNKGNFPGRFSGRQFSNSRSEMNVSTLELGDSALYLCASSSGQGANYGYPFGSGTRLTVV.